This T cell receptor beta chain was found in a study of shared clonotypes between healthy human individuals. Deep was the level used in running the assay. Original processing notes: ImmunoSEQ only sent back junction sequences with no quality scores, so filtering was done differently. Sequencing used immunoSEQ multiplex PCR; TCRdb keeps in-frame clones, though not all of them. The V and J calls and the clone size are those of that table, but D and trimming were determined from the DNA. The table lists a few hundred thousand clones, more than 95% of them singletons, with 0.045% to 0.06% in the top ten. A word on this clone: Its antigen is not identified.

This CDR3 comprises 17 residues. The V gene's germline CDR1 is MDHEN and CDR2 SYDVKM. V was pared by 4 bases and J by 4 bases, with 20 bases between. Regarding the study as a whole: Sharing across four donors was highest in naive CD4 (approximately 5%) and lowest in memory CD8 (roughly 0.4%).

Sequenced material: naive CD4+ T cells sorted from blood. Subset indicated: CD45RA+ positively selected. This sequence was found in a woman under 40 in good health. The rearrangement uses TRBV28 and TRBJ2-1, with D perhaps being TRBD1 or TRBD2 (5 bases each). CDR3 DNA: TGTGCCAGCAGTTCCATGGGGCGCGGGCGAGGATACAATGAGCAGTTCTTC. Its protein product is CASSSMGRGRGYNEQFF.